This T cell receptor (beta chain) was sequenced in a study of blood T cell repertoires in COVID-19. Looking at the study overall: From the United States, Italy and Spain came samples of acute and convalescent COVID-19. Nucleic acid was either cDNA or gDNA, and it came from T cells, B-cell-depleted T cells, or PBMCs.

CDR3 length equals 12 residues. Germline V lookup: CDR1 LNHDA, CDR2 SQIVND (reference sequence). V lost 11 bases to trimming and J lost 3 bases, with 14 bases between them. As handled by the study authors: Amplification from reference gene primers served as the basis for estimated nucleated cell counts. The table came from immunoSEQ multiplex PCR; TCRdb's copy has only in-frame clones and leaves some out. The DNA gave D and trimming, while V, J and clone size come from that table. Of about 290,000 clones detected, about 85% appear once; the ten largest clones hold less than 4.5%. The origin of this receptor is a woman aged 45-60 years with active or convalescent COVID-19. The chain is built from TRBV19 and TRBJ2-7, with D maybe TRBD2 (5 bases). The sequenced sample was peripheral blood. The CDR3 nucleotides read TGTGCCGCGGGCCCGCCCTTCTACGAGCAGTACTTC. Encoded protein: CAAGPPFYEQYF.